Shown below are 15 T cell receptor beta chains from a single sample sequenced in a study of blood T cells in healthy people across ages. Alongside a J-beta primer mix, a sample-barcoded 5' primer served in a second PCR lasting about 7 to 11 cycles. TCRdb re-called the 5' RACE reads with MiXCR, one entry per CDR3 protein. The table lists 1.4 million or so distinct CDR3 sequences, about 42% of them singletons. The sequenced sample was blood. These TCRs come from a woman under 30 in good health.

The chain recombines TRBV5-8 with TRBJ2-1; D remains unclear. Germline-derived CDR1 and CDR2 are SGHTS and YDEGEE. CDR3 length: 14 residues. The V end lost 4 bases, the J end lost 0 bases, and 8 bases lay between the germline ends. CDR3 sequence reads: CASSPVGSYNEQFF. DNA for the CDR3: TGTGCCAGCAGCCCGGTTGGCTCCTACAATGAGCAGTTCTTC.

Only a few counts were recorded for this clonotype. The chain's CDR3 is CATSDNLNTEAFF. As DNA, the CDR3 is TGCGCCACCTCGGACAACTTGAACACTGAAGCTTTCTTT. V and J are TRBV5-1 and TRBJ1-1, with D possibly matching TRBD1 (5 bases). V was shortened by 9 bases and J by 0 bases, with 12 bases between the two germline ends. This CDR3 comprises 13 residues. Germline V lookup: CDR1 SGHRS, CDR2 YFSETQ.

This rearrangement joins TRBV10-3 to TRBJ1-1; 8 nucleotides agree with TRBD1. CDR1 and CDR2 from the germline V gene are ENHRY and SYGVKD. Trimming at V came to 10 bases and at J to 6 bases, leaving 13 bases not matched to a gene. The CDR3 runs 14 residues. CDR3 nucleotide sequence: TGTGCCACCGCAACAGGGGGAATAGGGTCTGAAGCTTTCTTT. This translates into CATATGGIGSEAFF.

The table lists this clonotype with a few counts. This chain joins TRBV4-3 and TRBJ2-1; perhaps TRBD2 as D (6 bases). Germline loops: CDR1 LGHNA, CDR2 YSLEER. Trimming removed 4 bases at V and 7 bases at J, with 23 bases between. This CDR3 is 17 amino acids long. The chain's CDR3 is CASSLTVGSYFGNEQFF. CDR3 bases: TGCGCCAGCAGCCTAACGGTCGGGAGCTATTTTGGTAATGAGCAGTTCTTC.

This clonotype was counted between two and nine times. This may come from a read error, since a much larger clone is one base off. V is TRBV6-2 or TRBV6-3 and J is TRBJ2-7; weak D call: TRBD1 (6 bases). The germline V gene has CDR1 MNHEY and CDR2 SVGEGT. Trimming shortened V by 2 bases and J by 3 bases, and 8 bases separated the two germline ends. The CDR3 covers 13 residues. CDR3 amino acids: CASSYEQGYEQYF. CDR3 sequence (DNA): TGTGCCAGCAGTTACGAACAGGGCTACGAGCAGTACTTC.

This clonotype has more than one count but fewer than ten. V is TRBV7-9 and J is TRBJ2-1; 8 nucleotides align to TRBD2. In germline, CDR1 is SEHNR, CDR2 FQNEAQ (reference sequence). The CDR3 is 14 amino acids. Germline trimming cut 11 bases from V and 5 bases from J; bases unmatched to any gene: 11. The CDR3 here is CAPKMAGGDNEQFF. The DNA of the CDR3 is TGTGCCCCTAAAATGGCGGGGGGAGACAATGAGCAGTTCTTC.

The chain couples TRBV29-1 to TRBJ2-7; TRBD1 agrees at 7 bases. The V and J ends lost 4 bases and 5 bases, in that order; junction bases with no gene match: 5. This CDR3 contains 12 residues. CDR1 and CDR2 from the germline V gene are SQVTM and ANQGSEA. The CDR3 bases are TGCAGCGTTGGACAGGGCACCGACGAGCAGTACTTC. Its translation: CSVGQGTDEQYF.

The J gene is TRBJ1-3, the V gene TRBV7-6; no reliable D call. CDR3 size: 15 residues. Germline loops: CDR1 SGHVS, CDR2 FNYEAQ. V was clipped by 2 bases and J by 3 bases, with 11 bases between them. In DNA, the CDR3 is TGTGCCAGCAGCTTACGGGGAGGAGGTGGAAACACCATATATTTT. It yields the protein CASSLRGGGGNTIYF.

Concerning this clonotype itself: The germline gene is not matched at one end of the junction; a read error may be the cause. The chain couples TRBV7-9 to TRBJ1-4, with D hard to call. Germline assignment: CDR1 SEHNR and CDR2 FQNEAQ (reference sequence). The CDR3 extends over 14 amino acids. The CDR3 sequence: CASGLIGGFEKLFF. The CDR3 DNA follows: TGTGCCAGCGGCTTAATCGGCGGCTTCGAAAAACTGTTTTTT.

This clonotype was counted between two and nine times. This sequence joins TRBV10-3 and TRBJ2-3, with a tentative D call TRBD2 (6 bases). CDR3 length equals 18 residues. Trimming removed 0 bases from V and 3 bases from J, with 19 bases in between. The germline gives CDR1 ENHRY, CDR2 SYGVKD. Here the CDR3 reads CAISESGSGTGETDTQYF. In nucleotides, the CDR3 is TGTGCCATCAGTGAGTCAGGGTCAGGGACGGGGGAAACAGATACGCAGTATTTT.

The chain has TRBV10-3 and TRBJ1-4; D ambiguous. CDR3 size: 14 residues. Germline loops: CDR1 ENHRY, CDR2 SYGVKD. Trimming stripped 2 bases from V and 4 bases from J, with 8 bases between. The CDR3, as DNA: TGTGCCATCAGTGAGAATTCCGTTAATGAAAAACTGTTTTTT. Encoded protein: CAISENSVNEKLFF.

V is TRBV6-2 or TRBV6-3 and J is TRBJ1-5; D is uncertain. Trimming stripped 5 bases from V and 2 bases from J, with 7 bases between. Germline CDR1 is MNHEY and CDR2 is SVGEGT. The CDR3 sequence is 13 residues long. For the CDR3, the DNA is TGTGCCAGCAGTGACTTGGGCAATCAGCCCCAGCATTTT. Protein product: CASSDLGNQPQHF.

This clonotype appeared a few times. This chain joins TRBV12-3 or TRBV12-4 and TRBJ1-6; 9 bases agree with TRBD1. V lost 6 bases and J lost 9; bases outside the gene matches: 6. CDR3 length equals 14 residues. CDR3 protein: CASRKDRGPSPLHF. CDR3 in DNA: TGTGCCAGCAGAAAGGACAGGGGACCTTCACCCCTCCACTTT.

The chain links TRBV20-1 to TRBJ1-4; TRBD1 matches at 8 bases. Germline V gene data show CDR1 as DFQATT and CDR2 as SNEGSKA (reference sequence). This CDR3 is 16 amino acids long. The junction had 9 bases not matched to a gene; V was cut back by 6 bases and J by 0 bases. The CDR3 DNA follows: TGCAGTGCCCCACCTCAGGGGGCCTCAACTAATGAAAAACTGTTTTTT. It codes for CSAPPQGASTNEKLFF.

In this sample, this clonotype turned up many times. The J gene is TRBJ2-7, the V gene TRBV29-1; no reliable D call. V shed 5 bases and J shed 1 base, with 9 bases lying between them. CDR1 and CDR2 (germline): SQVTM, ANQGSEA. This CDR3 has 12 residues. The CDR3 region is CSVCTFSYEQYF. The CDR3 nucleotides are TGCAGCGTTTGCACCTTTTCCTACGAGCAGTACTTC.